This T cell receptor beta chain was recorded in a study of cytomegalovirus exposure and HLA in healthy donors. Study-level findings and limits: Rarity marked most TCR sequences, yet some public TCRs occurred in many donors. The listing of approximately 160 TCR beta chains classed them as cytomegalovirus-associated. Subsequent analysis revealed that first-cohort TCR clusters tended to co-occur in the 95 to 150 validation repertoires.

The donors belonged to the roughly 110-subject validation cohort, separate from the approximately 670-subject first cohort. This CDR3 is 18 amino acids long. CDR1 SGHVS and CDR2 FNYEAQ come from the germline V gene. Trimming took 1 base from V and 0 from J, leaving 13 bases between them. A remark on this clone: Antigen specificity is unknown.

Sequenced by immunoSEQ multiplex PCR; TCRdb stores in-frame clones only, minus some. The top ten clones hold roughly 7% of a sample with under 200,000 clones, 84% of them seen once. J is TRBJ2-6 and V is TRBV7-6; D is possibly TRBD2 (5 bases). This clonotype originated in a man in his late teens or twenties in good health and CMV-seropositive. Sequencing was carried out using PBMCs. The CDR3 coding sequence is TGTGCCAGCAGCTTAGAGGAGGTCAGGAACTCTGGGGCCAACGTCCTGACTTTC. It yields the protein CASSLEEVRNSGANVLTF. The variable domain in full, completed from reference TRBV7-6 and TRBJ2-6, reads GAGVSQSPRYKVTKRGQDVALRCDPISGHVSLYWYRQALGQGPEFLTYFNYEAQQDKSGLPNDRFSAERPEGSISTLTIQRTEQRDSAMYRCASSLEEVRNSGANVLTFGAGSRLTVL.